Here is one T cell receptor (beta chain) with its context. Its specificity is unknown. CD3+CD4+ and CD3+CD8+ cells were FACS-sorted from thawed unstimulated PBMCs. This sample was included in a study of T cell clones after liver transplantation. The CDR3 consists of 15 residues. Losses at the gene ends were 3 bases for V and 4 bases for J; bases not matched to a gene: 3. Germline V lookup: CDR1 SQVTM, CDR2 ANQGSEA. The assay was immunoSEQ multiplex PCR, and TCRdb's table has in-frame clones only and misses some. This table has fewer than 25,000 clones, approximately 93% appearing once. Findings and limits, study-wide: A significant post-transplant drop in circulating graft-donor-reactive CD4 TCRbeta sequences occurred in most of the 8 subjects. Graft donor-reactive T cells possibly entered the graft instead of undergoing deletion. Low donor cell numbers restricted donor-reactive repertoire measurement in a couple of subjects.

The TCR comes from a human patient who received a liver transplant. A subset of T cells may come from the graft donor. This chain links TRBV29-1 with TRBJ2-1, with 13 nucleotides matching TRBD2. Sequencing was performed on CD8+ T cells from blood, taken approximately 25 months after liver transplant. Here the CDR3 DNA reads TGCAGCGTTGACGTGACTAGCGGGAGGTACAATGAGCAGTTCTTC. This translates into CSVDVTSGRYNEQFF.